Presented here are 2 T cell receptor beta chains from one specimen sequenced in a study of Graves' ophthalmopathy and Graves' hyperthyroidism. Transcripts of RNA were the source for amplifying TCR beta CDR3 regions. RT-PCR was first run with HTBI primers, then multiplex PCR in a second round. From the multiplex PCR reads, TCRdb called clonotypes with MiXCR, one entry per CDR3 protein. This sample carries 400,000 or so distinct CDR3 sequences, approximately 18% of them seen once, and the ten largest clones take 2.4%. Sequencing was performed on peripheral blood. The receptor set was obtained from an adult woman with stable Graves' hyperthyroidism.

This clonotype was seen at least ten times. V usage is TRBV6-1 and J usage is TRBJ1-2, with TRBD1 identical over 7 bases. The CDR3 has 15 residues. With 3 bases clipped from V and 5 bases from J, the junction kept 9 bases outside the gene matches. Germline CDR1 is MNHNS and CDR2 is SASEGT. The CDR3 DNA reads TGTGCCAGCAGTGACATGAGGGGACAGCCATATGGCTACACCTTC. It is translated as CASSDMRGQPYGYTF.

In this sample, this clonotype turned up many times. The genes are TRBV27 and TRBJ1-3, with D uncertain. V dropped 4 bases and J dropped 1 base, with 14 bases sitting between them. This CDR3 is 16 amino acids long. Looked up from germline, CDR1 is MNHEY and CDR2 is SMNVEV (reference sequence). CDR3 DNA: TGTGCCAGCAGTTCTGGAACCACATCGTCTGGAAACACCATATATTTT. Amino acid sequence: CASSSGTTSSGNTIYF.